Below are 18 T cell receptor beta chains sequenced from a single sample in a study of vaccination and CD4 T cells after COVID-19. Their antigen targets remain unknown. Sequencing of DNA taken from cultured CD4+ T cells relied on the Oncomine TCR Beta short-read assay. MiXCR, run by TCRdb on the PCR reads, gives a single entry per CDR3 protein. The sample carries more than 15,000 distinct CDR3 sequences, around 45% recorded once. Treatment in this sample: approximately nine-day PBMC culture with coronavirus spike peptide pools or control peptides (ViraFEST assay). The specimen was CD4+ T cells from blood, cultured in vitro, collected before SARS-CoV-2 vaccination. These receptors originate from a human donor who had recovered from COVID-19.

The rearrangement joins TRBV10-3 to TRBJ2-7; D ambiguous. The germline gives CDR1 ENHRY, CDR2 SYGVKD. V was clipped by 4 bases and J by 2 bases, with 6 bases between them. The CDR3 covers 12 residues. The CDR3 DNA reads as TGTGCCATCAGTGGGCTAGCCTACGAGCAGTACTTC. It codes for CAISGLAYEQYF.

The J gene is TRBJ2-7, the V gene TRBV5-4, with 7 nucleotides matching TRBD1. J lost 2 bases, V lost 2 bases, and 7 bases had no gene match. CDR1 and CDR2 from the germline V gene are SGHNT and YYREEE (reference sequence). The CDR3 is 15 amino acids. The CDR3 reads CASSFGQGDTYEQYF. The CDR3 DNA follows: TGTGCCAGCAGCTTCGGCCAGGGGGATACCTACGAGCAGTACTTC.

The CDR3 DNA sequence: TGCGCCAGCAGTGACGGCGGAACCTTAGATACGCAGTATTTT. This encodes CASSDGGTLDTQYF. V gene TRBV10-1 combines with J gene TRBJ2-3; no firm D call. Germline CDR1 and CDR2: WNHNN and SYGVQD (reference sequence). The CDR3 sequence is 14 residues long. The V end was cut by 3 bases, the J end by 5 bases, with 12 bases between.

This chain joins TRBV9 and TRBJ1-6, with D tentatively TRBD1 (5 bases). CDR1 is SGDLS, CDR2 YYNGEE, per germline. This CDR3 has 16 amino acids. Between the trimmed V and J ends, which lost 1 base and 7 bases, there was a span of 15 bases. The CDR3 here is CASSVWQGPTNSPLHF. The CDR3 nucleotides are TGTGCCAGCAGCGTATGGCAGGGACCGACCAATTCACCCCTCCACTTT.

This chain connects TRBV10-3 to TRBJ2-1; tentative D call: TRBD2 (5 bases). The germline CDR1 and CDR2 sequences are ENHRY and SYGVKD. V shed 8 bases and J shed 0 bases, with 5 bases lying between them. CDR3 length equals 12 residues. In DNA form, the CDR3 reads TGTGCCATCGGGAGCTCCTACAATGAGCAGTTCTTC. Amino acid sequence: CAIGSSYNEQFF.

The genes are TRBV19 and TRBJ1-1, with D uncertain. Germline CDR1 reads LNHDA; CDR2 reads SQIVND (reference sequence). Trimming stripped 4 bases from V and 2 bases from J, with 2 bases between. The CDR3 spans 11 residues. This CDR3 reads CASSTNTEAFF. The CDR3 DNA reads as TGTGCCAGTAGTACCAACACTGAAGCTTTCTTT.

The chain is built from TRBV20-1 and TRBJ2-1; D is perhaps TRBD2 (6 bases). With the DNA end fitting TRBJ2-7 better, the J assignment may be wrong. Germline assignment: CDR1 DFQATT and CDR2 SNEGSKA (reference sequence). The CDR3 has 13 residues. The CDR3 bases are TGCAGTGCTAGTGAGGCGGGAAAATACGAGCAGTACTTC. It encodes CSASEAGKYEQYF.

In this sample, this clonotype turned up a few times. The rearrangement uses TRBV6-1 and TRBJ2-2; a possible D gene is TRBD2 (6 bases). This CDR3 comprises 16 residues. V was pared by 5 bases and J by 3 bases, with 16 bases between. Germline loops: CDR1 MNHNS, CDR2 SASEGT. The CDR3: CASSQPIGGDTGELFF. Here the CDR3 DNA reads TGTGCCAGCAGTCAACCCATCGGAGGGGACACCGGGGAGCTGTTTTTT.

This clonotype came up a few times. The V gene is TRBV6-5, the J gene TRBJ1-6; maybe TRBD1 (6 bases). The CDR3 runs 17 residues. The V gene lost 2 bases and the J gene lost 7 bases, with 18 bases spanning the gap. Germline lookup yields CDR1 MNHEY and CDR2 SVGAGI. The CDR3 spells CASSYASTGSYNSPLHF. In DNA, the CDR3 is TGTGCCAGCAGTTACGCCTCGACAGGATCTTACAATTCACCCCTCCACTTT.

This chain's CDR3 is CASSKGASSYEQYF. In DNA, the CDR3 is TGTGCCAGCAGCAAAGGGGCAAGCTCCTACGAGCAGTACTTC. The J gene is TRBJ2-7, the V gene TRBV21-1. TRBV21-1 is flagged as a pseudogene. This CDR3 is built from 14 residues.

This clonotype has only a few counts. The V gene is TRBV6-1, the J gene TRBJ2-7, with a tentative D call TRBD1 (6 bases). V was clipped by 3 bases and J by 0 bases, with 9 bases between them. The CDR3 sequence is 14 residues long. Germline loops: CDR1 MNHNS, CDR2 SASEGT. The CDR3 coding sequence is TGTGCCAGCAGTGAGCCAGGGGTCTCCTACGAGCAGTACTTC. It translates to CASSEPGVSYEQYF.

This chain links TRBV20-1 with TRBJ1-5, with D unresolved. This CDR3 has 13 residues. Germline CDR1 and CDR2: DFQATT and SNEGSKA (reference sequence). The ends were cut back, 3 bases at V and 1 base at J, with 7 bases in the middle. Written as DNA, the CDR3 is TGCAGTGCTAGCAAGGGAAGCAATCAGCCCCAGCATTTT. Protein product: CSASKGSNQPQHF.

In its sample, this clonotype was seen a few times. This sequence joins TRBV20-1 and TRBJ1-1; TRBD1 matches at 7 bases. Germline loops: CDR1 DFQATT, CDR2 SNEGSKA (reference sequence). Germline trimming cut 1 base from V and 5 bases from J; bases unmatched to any gene: 10. The CDR3 has 15 residues. DNA of the CDR3: TGCAGTGCTAGAGTTACAGGGGTGACAAAAACTGAAGCTTTCTTT. It specifies CSARVTGVTKTEAFF.

The rearrangement joins TRBV7-3 to TRBJ2-5; D perhaps matches TRBD1 (6 bases). V was clipped by 1 base and J by 1 base, with 13 bases between them. Per the germline V gene, CDR1 is SGHTA and CDR2 is FQGTGA. The CDR3 sequence is 16 residues long. The CDR3: CASSLSARGAQETQYF. CDR3 DNA: TGTGCCAGCAGCTTAAGCGCCAGGGGAGCCCAAGAGACCCAGTACTTC.

This clonotype was seen a single time. The chain carries TRBV27 and TRBJ2-3; D may match TRBD1 or TRBD2 (5 bases each). This CDR3 is built from 11 residues. Germline values: CDR1 MNHEY, CDR2 SMNVEV (reference sequence). Trimming cost V 5 bases and J 8 bases, with 8 bases left between them. The CDR3 spells CASSRGTTQYF. The CDR3 coding sequence is TGTGCCAGCAGTCGGGGCACTACGCAGTATTTT.

J is TRBJ1-6 and V is TRBV5-1, with D possibly matching TRBD1 (5 bases). Germline V lookup: CDR1 SGHRS, CDR2 YFSETQ. With 5 bases removed from V and 0 bases from J, the gap between germline ends came to 12 bases. There are 16 residues in the CDR3. The CDR3 reads CASRGEGSSYNSPLHF. In DNA, the CDR3 is TGCGCCAGCAGAGGCGAGGGGAGCTCCTATAATTCACCCCTCCACTTT.

The chain has TRBV20-1 and TRBJ2-5; 15 bases match TRBD2. Germline V gene lookup returns CDR1 DFQATT and CDR2 SNEGSKA (reference sequence). The length of the CDR3 is 15 residues. V was clipped by 5 bases and J by 4 bases; unmatched bases: 5. This chain's CDR3 is CSAPGGLAGGETQYF. In DNA form, the CDR3 reads TGCAGTGCTCCTGGGGGACTAGCGGGAGGAGAGACCCAGTACTTC.

The rearrangement links TRBV11-3 to TRBJ2-7, with D tentatively TRBD2 (5 bases). The CDR3 covers 14 residues. Germline lookup yields CDR1 SGHNT and CDR2 YENEEA. Trimming pared 1 base from V and 5 bases from J, leaving 12 bases between. In nucleotides, the CDR3 is TGTGCCAGCAGCTTAGGCAGAGGGTCGGACGAGCAGTACTTC. It translates to CASSLGRGSDEQYF. Full variable domain (rest looked up from reference TRBV11-3 and TRBJ2-7): EAGVVQSPRYKIIEKKQPVAFWCNPISGHNTLYWYLQNLGQGPELLIRYENEEAVDDSQLPKDRFSAERLKGVDSTLKIQPAELGDSAVYLCASSLGRGSDEQYFGPGTRLTVT.